This T cell receptor (beta chain) was captured by sequencing in a study of Tregs in tolerant kidney transplant recipients. Data came from immunoSEQ multiplex PCR; TCRdb stores just in-frame clones and leaves some out. In the table there are roughly 64,000 clones, around 87% of which are singletons. Mixed chimerism was transient after nonmyeloablative marrow transplants from related graft donors. Unstimulated regulatory T cells (CD4+CD25+CD127-), CD4+CD25- non-regulatory cells, CD4 and CD8 cells were FACS-sorted from thawed PBMCs. Details on this clone: The antigen is not known.

CDR1 and CDR2 from the germline V gene are SGHTA and FQGNSA. This CDR3 contains 14 residues. V dropped 1 base and J dropped 1 base, with 7 bases sitting between them. Findings and caveats of the study: Findings come from small patient numbers and require larger validation.

The sequence was obtained from a human patient who received a combined kidney and bone marrow transplant. The graft donor may have contributed some T cells. Sequencing was performed on CD4+ T cells from blood (PBMCs), taken 6 months after the transplant. The rearrangement uses TRBV7-2 and TRBJ2-5; no clear D. The CDR3 here is CASSLVSSQETQYF. The DNA of the CDR3 is TGTGCCAGCAGCTTAGTTTCCAGCCAAGAGACCCAGTACTTC.